This T cell receptor (beta chain) stems from a study of identifying expanded T cells in peripheral blood. Overall study results and limits: Across healthy donors, higher total template counts meant significantly greater approximately two-week count variance. Differentially abundant clones: about 1.2 between replicates, about 15 at approximately 13 days, less than 25 at four.

Worth noting for this clone: Its antigen is currently unknown.

No infections or other immune events were documented during collection. The germline CDR1 and CDR2 sequences are SGHDT and YYEEEE. The CDR3 is 15 amino acids. After removal of 1 base from V and 4 bases from J, the junction contained 3 bases not matched to a gene. TCRdb keeps only in-frame clones here, not all; method: immunoSEQ multiplex PCR. Here the sample spans 90,000 to 110,000 clones, less than 90% being singletons. J is TRBJ2-3 and V is TRBV5-6; TRBD2 matches at 10 bases. Sequencing was carried out using blood. This receptor was taken from a person aged 18 to 69 in good health. The CDR3 loop reads CASSLSSGGPDTQYF. CDR3 nucleotide sequence: TGTGCCAGCAGCTTGTCTAGCGGGGGTCCAGATACGCAGTATTTT.